This T cell receptor beta chain was sequenced for a study of shared clonotypes between healthy human individuals. On the study more broadly: CD4 naive and memory got three plates each, CD8 naive two, CD8 memory one. General study findings and limits: It was the non-shared clonotypes that had lower generation probabilities than clonotypes shared by all four donors. About 5% of naive CD4 clonotypes were shared across a handful of donors.

As to this clone: Its cognate antigen is unknown.

CDR3 length: 14 residues. V shed 2 bases, J shed 2 bases, and the junction held 3 bases outside the gene matches. Germline values: CDR1 KGHSH, CDR2 LQKENI. In the authors' methods: ImmunoSEQ output lacked quality scores and full-length reads, limiting matched filtering. Some clones are missing from TCRdb's copy, which holds only in-frame ones; the method was immunoSEQ multiplex PCR. V and J calls and clone size come straight from that table; D and trimming were deduced from the DNA. The repertoire holds hundreds of thousands of clones, around 96% seen once, with about 0.11% in the top ten. Naive CD8 cells lacked CD45RO, underwent positive selection for CCR7 and left out terminally differentiated effector memory CD45RA+ cells.

Source material: naive CD8+ T cells sorted from blood. The origin of this receptor is a woman in her twenties or thirties in good health. The chain recombines TRBV18 with TRBJ2-7; 7 bases match TRBD1. The CDR3 spells CASSPDRDTYEQYF. The CDR3 DNA follows: TGTGCCAGCTCACCAGACAGGGATACCTACGAGCAGTACTTC.